The 17 T cell receptor beta chains presented below share a single source sample, sequenced in a study of human T cells and chemical hapten exposure. Total RNA extraction was carried out from unfractionated whole blood. TCRdb reprocessed the 5' RACE reads with MiXCR, giving one entry per CDR3 protein. The sample shows 120,000 to 150,000 distinct CDR3 sequences, 4.1% of them seen only once. The source of these receptors is a female donor in good health.

At least ten counts were recorded for this clonotype. The rearrangement uses TRBV3-1 and TRBJ1-2; the D is unclear. This CDR3 is 13 amino acids long. V lost 4 bases, J lost 0 bases, and 6 bases lay in between. CDR1 is LGHDT, CDR2 YNNKEL, per germline (reference sequence). CDR3 sequence: CASSLGSNYGYTF. CDR3 bases: TGTGCCAGCAGCCTAGGATCTAACTATGGCTACACCTTC.

This clonotype was counted between two and nine times. CDR3 in DNA: TGTGCCAGCAGCCCAAAAGCTTCCGCGGGAGACCCCACAGATACGCAGTATTTT. Amino acids: CASSPKASAGDPTDTQYF. The chain uses TRBV7-6 and TRBJ2-3, with 7 nucleotides matching TRBD2. The V gene end was trimmed by 5 bases and the J gene end by 2 bases; junction bases not matched to a gene: 16. The CDR3 covers 18 residues. Germline V gene sequence: CDR1 SGHVS, CDR2 FNYEAQ.

This clonotype was seen at least ten times. V and J are TRBV29-1 and TRBJ1-1, with D tentatively TRBD1 (5 bases). The CDR3 extends over 13 amino acids. V lost 1 base to trimming and J lost 4 bases, with 10 bases between them. Germline V CDR1 and CDR2: SQVTM, ANQGSEA. The chain's CDR3 is CSVEVGRGTEAFF. CDR3 coding DNA: TGCAGCGTTGAAGTGGGGAGGGGCACTGAAGCTTTCTTT.

This clonotype was found many times. The chain joins TRBV7-2 to TRBJ2-3; D is ambiguous. Trimming took off 2 bases at V and 6 bases at J, with 12 bases between the two ends. This CDR3 spans 14 amino acids. Germline V lookup: CDR1 SGHTA, CDR2 FQGNSA. The CDR3 region has the DNA TGTGCCAGCAGCTTAAATAGGGCCCCCGATACGCAGTATTTT. As protein: CASSLNRAPDTQYF.

This clonotype was seen many times. The rearrangement links TRBV7-2 to TRBJ2-3, with 9 nucleotides matching TRBD2. There are 15 residues in the CDR3. Germline V lookup: CDR1 SGHTA, CDR2 FQGNSA. V lost 2 bases, J lost 2 bases, and 2 bases stayed unmatched. CDR3 DNA sequence: TGTGCCAGCAGCTTAATAGCGGGGGACACAGATACGCAGTATTTT. Its translation: CASSLIAGDTDTQYF.

This clonotype was seen ten or more times. The rearrangement joins TRBV6-5 to TRBJ2-3; 10 bases line up with TRBD2. The germline V gene has CDR1 MNHEY and CDR2 SVGAGI. There are 14 residues in the CDR3. Germline trimming cut 7 bases from V and 2 bases from J; bases unmatched to any gene: 3. The CDR3 loop is CASTAGGLTDTQYF. CDR3 DNA: TGTGCCAGCACAGCGGGGGGGCTCACAGATACGCAGTATTTT.

This clonotype appeared a few times. The chain is built from TRBV11-2 and TRBJ1-6; possibly TRBD1 for D (5 bases). Germline CDR1 and CDR2: SGHAT and FQNNGV. Deletions cut 0 bases from V and 10 bases from J, with 10 bases between. This CDR3 is 14 amino acids long. Written as DNA, the CDR3 is TGTGCCAGCAGCTTAGACAGGGTTGGCTCACCCCTCCACTTT. The encoded protein is CASSLDRVGSPLHF.

At least ten counts were recorded for this clonotype. The genes are TRBV28 and TRBJ2-7; D is undetermined. The germline CDR1 and CDR2 sequences are MDHEN and SYDVKM. V lost 8 bases, J lost 4 bases, and 12 bases lay in between. The CDR3 runs 12 residues. In DNA form, the CDR3 reads TGTGCCAGCCACCTGGCCGGTTACGAGCAGTACTTC. This translates into CASHLAGYEQYF.

This chain links TRBV7-2 with TRBJ2-3; 11 nucleotides line up with TRBD2. The CDR3 totals 16 residues. The germline CDR1 and CDR2 sequences are SGHTA and FQGNSA. The trim removed 4 bases at V and 4 bases at J, leaving 7 bases unmatched. The CDR3: CASSSRLAGGADTQYF. For the CDR3, the DNA is TGTGCCAGCAGCTCTCGCTTAGCGGGGGGGGCAGATACGCAGTATTTT.

This clonotype was counted only a few times. The J gene is TRBJ2-5, the V gene TRBV6-2 or TRBV6-3, with D maybe TRBD2 (6 bases). Germline assignment: CDR1 MNHEY and CDR2 SVGEGT. V lost 11 bases and J 0 bases, leaving 13 bases between the germline ends. The CDR3 totals 13 residues. The CDR3 spells CAQGTGDQETQYF. CDR3 in DNA: TGTGCCCAAGGCACGGGGGACCAAGAGACCCAGTACTTC.

A remark on this clonotype: A much larger clone sits a single nucleotide away, making a read error possible. This chain uses TRBV27 with TRBJ1-6; D possibly corresponds to TRBD1 (5 bases). With 4 bases removed from V and 0 bases from J, the gap between germline ends came to 25 bases. The CDR3 has 21 residues. Germline loops: CDR1 MNHEY, CDR2 SMNVEV (reference sequence). The CDR3 spells CASSSLFEQDSPGSYNSPLHF. CDR3 nucleotides: TGTGCCAGCAGTTCCCTGTTCGAACAAGACAGCCCCGGCTCCTATAATTCACCCCTCCACTTT.

This clonotype was observed at least ten times. The CDR3 loop is CASSLNSQNTEAFF. CDR3 sequence (DNA): TGCGCCAGCAGCTTAAACAGCCAGAACACTGAAGCTTTCTTT. The chain joins TRBV5-1 to TRBJ1-1; D gene ambiguous. V was pared by 2 bases and J by 1 base, with 9 bases between. Germline-derived CDR1 and CDR2 are SGHRS and YFSETQ. The CDR3 consists of 14 residues. Looking up the rest from reference TRBV5-1 and TRBJ1-1 gives the full variable domain: KAGVTQTPRYLIKTRGQQVTLSCSPISGHRSVSWYQQTPGQGLQFLFEYFSETQRNKGNFPGRFSGRQFSNSRSEMNVSTLELGDSALYLCASSLNSQNTEAFFGQGTRLTVV.

A note on this clonotype: A much larger clone is a single base away; this may be a read error. The V call is TRBV6-2 or TRBV6-3, the J call TRBJ2-7; the D call may be TRBD1 or TRBD2 (5 bases each). In germline, CDR1 is MNHEY, CDR2 SVGEGT. The V and J ends lost 6 bases and 5 bases respectively, with 20 bases between them. This CDR3 contains 15 residues. The CDR3 reads CASRGDPPHTDEQYF. The CDR3 nucleotides read TGTGCCAGCAGGGGGGACCCGCCCCATACCGACGAGCAGTACTTC.

This clonotype was seen repeatedly, ten times or more. The CDR3, as DNA: TGCAGTGCTAGAGGGACAAAACTAGGGACAGAAGCTTTCTTT. As protein: CSARGTKLGTEAFF. The rearrangement uses TRBV20-1 and TRBJ1-1; the D gene is possibly TRBD1 (6 bases). In germline, CDR1 is DFQATT, CDR2 SNEGSKA (reference sequence). V was cut by 1 base and J by 8 bases, with 17 bases left in between. CDR3 size: 14 residues.

This clonotype was observed many times. The gene calls are TRBV6-1 and TRBJ2-6; no clear D. The CDR3 is 15 residues long. Trimming cost V 6 bases and J 0 bases, with 9 bases left between them. Germline V gene data show CDR1 as MNHNS and CDR2 as SASEGT. CDR3 sequence reads: CASSHDASGANVLTF. In nucleotides, the CDR3 is TGTGCCAGCAGCCACGACGCCTCTGGGGCCAACGTCCTGACTTTC.

The J gene is TRBJ1-4, the V gene TRBV5-6; D is undetermined. This CDR3 has 15 amino acids. Germline lookup yields CDR1 SGHDT and CDR2 YYEEEE. V was clipped by 4 bases and J by 5 bases, with 15 bases between them. CDR3 loop: CASSHYKDPNEKLFF. For the CDR3, the DNA is TGTGCCAGCAGCCACTACAAGGACCCCAATGAAAAACTGTTTTTT. The full variable domain, its missing parts supplied by reference TRBV5-6 and TRBJ1-4, is DAGVTQSPTHLIKTRGQQVTLRCSPKSGHDTVSWYQQALGQGPQFIFQYYEEEERQRGNFPDRFSGHQFPNYSSELNVNALLLGDSALYLCASSHYKDPNEKLFFGSGTQLSVL.

This clonotype was recorded at least ten times. This chain connects TRBV7-2 to TRBJ2-7; D gene uncertain. CDR3 size: 15 residues. The germline CDR1 and CDR2 sequences are SGHTA and FQGNSA. With 0 bases removed from V and 3 bases from J, the gap between germline ends came to 12 bases. The CDR3 DNA follows: TGTGCCAGCAGCTTAGCGAATGTAGGCCGCTACGAGCAGTACTTC. This gives the protein CASSLANVGRYEQYF.